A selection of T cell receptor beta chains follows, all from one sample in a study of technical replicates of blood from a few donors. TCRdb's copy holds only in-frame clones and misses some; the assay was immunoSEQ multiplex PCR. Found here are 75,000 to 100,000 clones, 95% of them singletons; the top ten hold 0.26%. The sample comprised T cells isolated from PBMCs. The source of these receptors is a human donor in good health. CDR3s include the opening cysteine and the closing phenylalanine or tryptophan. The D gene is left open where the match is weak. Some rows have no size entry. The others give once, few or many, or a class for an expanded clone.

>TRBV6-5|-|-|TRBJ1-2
TGTGCCAGCAGTTACAGTCTCCAGGGGAAAGGCTACACCTTC
CASSYSLQGKGYTF
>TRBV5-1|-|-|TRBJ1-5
TGCGCCAGCAGTCTACAGGGCAATCAGCCCCAGCATTTT
CASSLQGNQPQHF
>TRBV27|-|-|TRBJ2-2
TGTGCCAGCAGTCCCCCTCTGGGGGGGGCCGGGAGCGGGGAGCTGTTTTTT
CASSPPLGGAGSGELFF
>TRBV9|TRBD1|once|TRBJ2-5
TGTGCCAGCACCAAGATGGGGGGACAGGCCGGTGAGACCCAGTACTTC
CASTKMGGQAGETQYF
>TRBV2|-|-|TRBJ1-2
TGTGCCAGCAGCCCAGACAGTAACTATGGCTACACCTTC
CASSPDSNYGYTF
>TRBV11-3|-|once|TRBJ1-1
TGTGCCAGCAGCTTAATGGGGCGAACTGAAGCTTTCTTT
CASSLMGRTEAFF
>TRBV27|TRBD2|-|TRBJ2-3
TGTGCCACCGGGGGGTGGTTGGCAGGGAAGAGCACAGATACGCAGTATTTT
CATGGWLAGKSTDTQYF
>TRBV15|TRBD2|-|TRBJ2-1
TGTGCCACCAGCAGAGATCAGGGACTAGCAGGTTATGAGCAGTTCTTC
CATSRDQGLAGYEQFF
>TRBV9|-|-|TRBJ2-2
TGTGCCAGCTCCGACACTAACACCGGGGAGCTGTTTTTT
CASSDTNTGELFF
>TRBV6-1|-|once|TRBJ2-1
TGTGCCAGCAGTGCCCCAGCGGGCAGCTCCTACAATGAGCAGTTCTTC
CASSAPAGSSYNEQFF
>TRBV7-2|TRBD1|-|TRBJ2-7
TGTGCCAGCAGCTTAGGGGCGGGACAGGGCTACGAGCAGTACTTC
CASSLGAGQGYEQYF
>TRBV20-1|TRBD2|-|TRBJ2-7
TGCAGTGCTCGGGAGGGTAGCGAGCAGTACTTC
CSAREGSEQYF
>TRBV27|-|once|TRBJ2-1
TGTGCCAGCAGTTTAGGGGGTAGACCAGGGGATGAGCAGTTCTTC
CASSLGGRPGDEQFF
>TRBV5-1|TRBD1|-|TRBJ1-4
TGCGCCAGCAGCCCGAGGGACAGGGGAGGTGAAAAACTGTTTTTT
CASSPRDRGGEKLFF
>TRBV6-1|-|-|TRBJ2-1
TGTGCCAGCAGTGAAACCGGGGTCAATGAGCAGTTCTTC
CASSETGVNEQFF
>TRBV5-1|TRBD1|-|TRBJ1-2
TGCGCCAGCAGCTTGGCCCGGGACAGCTCTAACTATGGCTACACCTTC
CASSLARDSSNYGYTF
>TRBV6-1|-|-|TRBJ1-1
TGTGCCAGCAGTGAATTTCAGGATATAGCGGAAATAAGGCCTGAAGCTTTCTTT
CASSEFQDIAEIRPEAFF
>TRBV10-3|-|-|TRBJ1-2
TGTGCCATCAGTGAGAGGGGTCCTAACTATGGCTACACCTTC
CAISERGPNYGYTF
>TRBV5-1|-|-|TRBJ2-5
TGCGCCAGCAGCCCCTATAAACCCCTCGAAACCCGAAAAGAGACCCAGTACTTC
CASSPYKPLETRKETQYF
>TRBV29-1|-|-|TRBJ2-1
TGCAGCGTTGAAGAGTCTTCCGAGCAGTTCTTC
CSVEESSEQFF
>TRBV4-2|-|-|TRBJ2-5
TGTGCCAGCAGCCAAGATTTCTGGGGGCGCGAGACCCAGTACTTC
CASSQDFWGRETQYF
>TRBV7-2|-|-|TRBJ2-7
TGTGCCAGCAGCTTCGGCAGGGGTGGCTACGAGCAGTACTTC
CASSFGRGGYEQYF
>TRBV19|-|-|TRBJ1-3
TGTGCCAGTAGCATGAGTATCTCTGGAAACACCATATATTTT
CASSMSISGNTIYF
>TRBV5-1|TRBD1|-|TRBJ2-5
TGCGCCAGCAGTTACGGACAGGGAAGATCTCAAGAGACCCAGTACTTC
CASSYGQGRSQETQYF
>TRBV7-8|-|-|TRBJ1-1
TGTGCCAGCAGCGTGGGGGCAGGGACTGAAGCTTTCTTT
CASSVGAGTEAFF
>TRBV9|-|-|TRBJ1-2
TGTGCCAGCAGCGTAGAGGGAGGACCGCTCTATGGCTACACCTTC
CASSVEGGPLYGYTF
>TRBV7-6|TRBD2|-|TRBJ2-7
TGTGCCAGCAGCCAGGGCCTAGCGGGAACCTACGAGCAGTACTTC
CASSQGLAGTYEQYF
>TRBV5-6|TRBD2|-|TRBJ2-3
TGTGCCAGCAGCTTGAGCGGGGTCACAGATACGCAGTATTTT
CASSLSGVTDTQYF
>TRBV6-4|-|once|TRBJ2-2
TGTGCCAGCAGTGTGACTGCGGCTGCCGGGGAGCTGTTTTTT
CASSVTAAAGELFF
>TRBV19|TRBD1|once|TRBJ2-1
TGTGCCAGTAGTTACAGGGGCCAGGGGCGAAATGAGCAGTTCTTC
CASSYRGQGRNEQFF
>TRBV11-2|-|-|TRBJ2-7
TGTGCCAGCAGCGCCCCCAAGGGGGCCGACAAGGGGGGCTACGAGCAGTACTTC
CASSAPKGADKGGYEQYF
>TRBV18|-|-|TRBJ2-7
TGTGCCAGCTCACCACCCGACAACTCCTACGAGCAGTACTTC
CASSPPDNSYEQYF
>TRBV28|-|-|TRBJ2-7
TGTGCCAGCAGTTTACTTGCAGGTTCCTACGAGCAGTACTTC
CASSLLAGSYEQYF